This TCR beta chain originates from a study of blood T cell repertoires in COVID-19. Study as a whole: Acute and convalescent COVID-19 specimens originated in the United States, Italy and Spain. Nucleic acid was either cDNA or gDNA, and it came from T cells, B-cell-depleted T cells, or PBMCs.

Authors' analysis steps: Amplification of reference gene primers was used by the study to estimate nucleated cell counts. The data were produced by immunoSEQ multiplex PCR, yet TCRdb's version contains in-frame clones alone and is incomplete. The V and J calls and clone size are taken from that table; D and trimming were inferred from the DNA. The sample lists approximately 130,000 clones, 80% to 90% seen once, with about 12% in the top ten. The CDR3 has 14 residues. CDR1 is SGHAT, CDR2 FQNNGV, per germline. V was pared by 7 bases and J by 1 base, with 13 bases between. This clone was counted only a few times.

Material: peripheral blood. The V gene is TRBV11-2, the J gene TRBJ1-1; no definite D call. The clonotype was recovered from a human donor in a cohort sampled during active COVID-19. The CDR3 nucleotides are TGTGCCAGCACCCCTAATACGGGGAACACTGAAGCTTTCTTT. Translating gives CASTPNTGNTEAFF.